This TCR beta chain emerged from a study of cytotoxic CD8 clonotypes in ibrutinib-treated CLL. About the study: On average, each sample had roughly 250,000 productive templates and 96,000 or so productive rearrangements. Overall study findings and caveats: Clonality measured at baseline exceeded age-matched healthy donors, tracking circulating CD8+ T-cell counts.

Only in-frame clones appear in the TCRdb table, and some are missing; sequencing was by immunoSEQ multiplex PCR. Of 150,000 to 200,000 clones in the sample, 88% were seen once. This clone appeared a few times. Antigen: not known. The sample consisted of PBMCs, taken at disease progression, from a patient treated with ibrutinib. This receptor was identified in a human donor with chronic lymphocytic leukemia.

In DNA form, the CDR3 reads TGTGCCAGCAGCACCGCCGGGACAGGGAGCGGGGAGCTGTTTTTT. It translates to CASSTAGTGSGELFF. V usage is TRBV7-3 and J usage is TRBJ2-2, with 9 bases identical to TRBD1. This CDR3 spans 15 amino acids. Germline CDR1 reads SGHTA; CDR2 reads FQGTGA. V gave up 5 bases and J gave up 7 bases; unmatched junction bases: 8.